This passage covers 28 T cell receptor beta chains from one sample sequenced in a study of long-term antiretroviral therapy in people with HIV. Samples were assayed with immunoSEQ v3.0 at survey level. Method: immunoSEQ multiplex PCR; TCRdb's copy keeps in-frame clones and lacks some. The table records under 13,000 clones, about four fifths of them present only once. Material: unsorted PBMCs, obtained 1.8 years after starting antiretroviral therapy. The receptor source for this set is a man aged 35 to 55 with HIV.

This rearrangement joins TRBV14 to TRBJ2-7, with 7 bases that match TRBD1. Germline trimming cut 4 bases from V and 0 bases from J; bases unmatched to any gene: 3. From germline, CDR1 is SGHDN and CDR2 FVKESK. The CDR3 is 14 amino acids. CDR3 bases: TGTGCCAGCAGCCCCTGGGACAGCTCCTACGAGCAGTACTTC. As protein: CASSPWDSSYEQYF.

V is TRBV6-6 and J is TRBJ2-7; tentatively, D is TRBD2 (6 bases). Germline V gene lookup returns CDR1 MNHNY and CDR2 SVGAGI (reference sequence). The germline V and J ends were trimmed by 6 bases and 2 bases, with 14 bases remaining between them. The CDR3 is made up of 14 amino acids. CDR3 bases: TGTGCCAGCAGGCCATCTAGCGCAACCTACGAGCAGTACTTC. It yields the protein CASRPSSATYEQYF.

The V gene is TRBV27, the J gene TRBJ2-7, with D maybe TRBD2 (6 bases). The CDR3 length is 14 residues. Germline V gene lookup returns CDR1 MNHEY and CDR2 SMNVEV (reference sequence). Trimming took off 5 bases at V and 0 bases at J, with 11 bases between the two ends. The CDR3 reads CASSPGLTSYEQYF. The CDR3 coding sequence is TGTGCCAGCAGTCCGGGACTTACCTCCTACGAGCAGTACTTC.

The rearrangement uses TRBV29-1 and TRBJ2-5; 9 bases map to TRBD1. From germline, CDR1 is SQVTM and CDR2 ANQGSEA. The CDR3 length is 15 residues. V shed 4 bases and J 5 bases; nucleotides not matched to a gene: 11. The DNA of the CDR3 is TGCAGCGTTGGGGATCGGGACAGGGTGTTTGAGACCCAGTACTTC. It translates to CSVGDRDRVFETQYF.

The chain is built from TRBV2 and TRBJ2-5; D ambiguous. This CDR3 comprises 13 residues. V was pared by 5 bases and J by 5 bases, with 12 bases between. Germline loops: CDR1 SNHLY, CDR2 FYNNEI. CDR3 DNA: TGTGCCAGCAGTTCCCAGGTTGGGGAGACCCAGTACTTC. It translates to CASSSQVGETQYF.

The rearrangement joins TRBV5-4 to TRBJ1-2; D is uncertain. With 0 bases removed from V and 4 bases from J, the gap between germline ends came to 13 bases. CDR3 length: 15 amino acids. CDR1 and CDR2 (germline): SGHNT, YYREEE (reference sequence). CDR3 amino acids: CASSLASGGFYGYTF. The DNA of the CDR3 is TGTGCCAGCAGCTTGGCCTCTGGAGGTTTCTATGGCTACACCTTC.

The rearrangement joins TRBV9 to TRBJ2-1, with D possibly being TRBD2 (5 bases). Deletions cut 3 bases from V and 8 bases from J, with 6 bases between. Germline CDR1 reads SGDLS; CDR2 reads YYNGEE. The CDR3 has 11 residues. The CDR3 protein is CASSGGYEQFF. DNA for the CDR3: TGTGCCAGCAGCGGAGGGTATGAGCAGTTCTTC.

This clone was seen a handful of times. The V gene is TRBV5-1, the J gene TRBJ2-7; perhaps TRBD2 as D (5 bases). Germline CDR1 and CDR2: SGHRS and YFSETQ. Trimming cost V 0 bases and J 2 bases, with 12 bases left between them. This CDR3 region has 15 residues. The DNA for the CDR3 is TGCGCCAGCAGCTTGGTGGCGGGCAGTACCTACGAGCAGTACTTC. Its protein product is CASSLVAGSTYEQYF.

The chain joins TRBV14 to TRBJ1-1, with D hard to call. The CDR3 is 13 amino acids. V lost 4 bases, J lost 7 bases, and 13 bases lay in between. In germline, CDR1 is SGHDN, CDR2 FVKESK. The CDR3 DNA reads TGTGCCAGCAGCCCAGACATATTTGGTGAAGCTTTCTTT. Its protein product is CASSPDIFGEAFF.

The CDR3 nucleotides read TGTGCCAGTAGTATTGGGGGGGTCGGCACCGGGGAGCTGTTTTTT. This gives the protein CASSIGGVGTGELFF. V and J are TRBV19 and TRBJ2-2; 7 bases are a match to TRBD2. Germline CDR1 reads LNHDA; CDR2 reads SQIVND (reference sequence). The CDR3 covers 15 residues. The V segment lost 3 bases and the J segment 4 bases; nucleotides outside the gene matches: 5. The full variable domain, its missing parts supplied by reference TRBV19 and TRBJ2-2, is DGGITQSPKYLFRKEGQNVTLSCEQNLNHDAMYWYRQDPGQGLRLIYYSQIVNDFQKGDIAEGYSVSREKKESFPLTVTSAQKNPTAFYLCASSIGGVGTGELFFGEGSRLTVL.

The V and J genes are TRBV27 and TRBJ2-3, with a possible D match to TRBD2 (5 bases). Trimming removed 2 bases at V and 5 bases at J, with 14 bases between. This CDR3 comprises 15 residues. Germline V gene sequence: CDR1 MNHEY, CDR2 SMNVEV (reference sequence). The CDR3 sequence: CASSLPGMRKDTQYF. The CDR3 DNA follows: TGTGCCAGCAGTTTACCCGGGATGAGAAAAGATACGCAGTATTTT.

The V gene is TRBV13, the J gene TRBJ2-7, with 12 bases that match TRBD2. Trimming at V came to 4 bases and at J to 6 bases, leaving 7 bases not matched to a gene. The CDR3 has 15 amino acids. CDR1 PRHDT and CDR2 FYEKMQ come from the germline V gene (reference sequence). CDR3 sequence (DNA): TGTGCCAGCAGCTCCTTAGGACTAGCGGGACCCGAGCAGTACTTC. It encodes CASSSLGLAGPEQYF.

This clone was picked up a small number of times. The chain recombines TRBV27 with TRBJ1-3; D uncertain. V shed 0 bases and J shed 4 bases, with 4 bases lying between them. The V gene's germline CDR1 is MNHEY and CDR2 SMNVEV (reference sequence). The CDR3 contains 13 residues. The CDR3 reads CASSLSAGNTIYF. The CDR3 DNA is TGTGCCAGCAGTTTATCTGCCGGAAACACCATATATTTT.

The chain recombines TRBV27 with TRBJ1-5; a weak D match, TRBD1 (5 bases). CDR3 size: 13 residues. The V and J ends lost 5 bases and 7 bases respectively, with 12 bases between them. The germline V gene has CDR1 MNHEY and CDR2 SMNVEV (reference sequence). The CDR3 sequence: CASSHGGDQPQHF. For the CDR3, the DNA is TGTGCCAGCAGTCATGGCGGGGACCAGCCCCAGCATTTT.

This chain connects TRBV6-5 to TRBJ1-5, with D unresolved. The CDR3 covers 14 residues. The V gene lost 2 bases and the J gene lost 5 bases, with 10 bases spanning the gap. CDR1 and CDR2 from the germline V gene are MNHEY and SVGAGI. This CDR3 reads CASSYQGPDQPQHF. CDR3 DNA sequence: TGTGCCAGCAGTTACCAAGGACCTGATCAGCCCCAGCATTTT.

The genes are TRBV6-5 and TRBJ2-7; 11 nucleotides align to TRBD2. The CDR3 is made up of 14 amino acids. Germline lookup yields CDR1 MNHEY and CDR2 SVGAGI. Trimming cost V 6 bases and J 3 bases; bases outside gene matches: 4. The CDR3 region has the DNA TGTGCCAGCAGCCCAACTAGCGGGAGCTACGAGCAGTACTTC. Translation: CASSPTSGSYEQYF.

The V gene is TRBV5-6, the J gene TRBJ2-3; D uncertain. CDR1 and CDR2 from the germline V gene are SGHDT and YYEEEE. This CDR3 contains 15 residues. V was cut by 4 bases and J by 0 bases, with 12 bases left in between. The CDR3 is CASSRAAQSTDTQYF. CDR3 DNA sequence: TGTGCCAGCAGCAGGGCGGCGCAAAGCACAGATACGCAGTATTTT.

The chain is built from TRBV12-2 and TRBJ2-1; no DNA check was done on the table's D call, TRBD2. TRBV12-2 is labeled a pseudogene. There are 18 residues in the CDR3. CDR3 nucleotide sequence: TGTGCAAGTCGCTTATCGACCCCGGGGGGCAACTCCTACAATGAGCAGTTCTTC. It translates to CASRLSTPGGNSYNEQFF.

The CDR3 coding sequence is TGCGCCAGCAGCTTGGCCACAGATACGCAGTATTTT. This translates into CASSLATDTQYF. The chain uses TRBV5-1 and TRBJ2-3, with D unclear. The CDR3 extends over 12 amino acids. Germline assignment: CDR1 SGHRS and CDR2 YFSETQ. Trimming took off 0 bases at V and 2 bases at J, with 1 base between the two ends.

This rearrangement joins TRBV5-1 to TRBJ2-2; 12 bases align to TRBD1. This CDR3 comprises 16 residues. Per the germline V gene, CDR1 is SGHRS and CDR2 is YFSETQ. The J segment lost 4 bases and the V segment lost 2 bases, leaving 3 bases of the junction unmatched. Here the CDR3 reads CASSFPGQGATGELFF. The CDR3 nucleotides read TGCGCCAGCAGCTTTCCGGGACAGGGGGCCACCGGGGAGCTGTTTTTT.

The chain couples TRBV29-1 to TRBJ2-7; 7 bases match TRBD1. V was pared by 6 bases and J by 0 bases, with 5 bases of the junction left unmatched. Germline V gives CDR1 SQVTM, CDR2 ANQGSEA. This CDR3 has 13 amino acids. The DNA of the CDR3 is TGCAGCGTCTACGGACAGGCCTCCTACGAGCAGTACTTC. Protein sequence: CSVYGQASYEQYF.

V is TRBV5-1 and J is TRBJ1-2; no definite D call. The CDR3 is 15 residues long. Germline V lookup: CDR1 SGHRS, CDR2 YFSETQ. Trimming left V 3 bases short and J 7 bases short, with 19 bases between. Written as DNA, the CDR3 is TGCGCCAGCAGCTCGCCATCCAGGCCGACGGGTGGCTACACCTTC. It codes for CASSSPSRPTGGYTF.

CDR3: CASSSINTEAFF. CDR3 DNA sequence: TGTGCCAGCAGTTCAATCAACACTGAAGCTTTCTTT. The chain couples TRBV6-6 to TRBJ1-1; the D is unclear. This CDR3 region has 12 residues. From germline, CDR1 is MNHNY and CDR2 SVGAGI (reference sequence). Between the trimmed V and J ends, which lost 4 bases and 2 bases, there was a span of 5 bases.

With respect to this clone: The junction and the germline gene differ at one end; a read error may be behind it. The chain links TRBV6-1 to TRBJ2-5; unclear D gene. This CDR3 is built from 11 residues. CDR1 MNHNS and CDR2 SASEGT come from the germline V gene. DNA of the CDR3: TGTGCCAGCAGTGTAGCCTCTACCTTGGACTTC. Protein: CASSVASTLDF.

This rearrangement joins TRBV27 to TRBJ1-4, with no clear D. Trimming took 1 base from V and 5 from J, leaving 11 bases between them. The CDR3 has 15 amino acids. Germline V gene data show CDR1 as MNHEY and CDR2 as SMNVEV (reference sequence). Here the CDR3 reads CASSLYGRMNEKLFF. The CDR3 nucleotides are TGTGCCAGCAGTTTATACGGCAGGATGAATGAAAAACTGTTTTTT.

The rearrangement joins TRBV7-8 to TRBJ2-7; no reliable D call. The germline V gene encodes CDR1 SGHVS and CDR2 FQNEAQ. The CDR3 is 13 amino acids. V dropped 6 bases and J dropped 4 bases, with 13 bases sitting between them. The chain's CDR3 is CASSPGIIYEQYF. CDR3 nucleotide sequence: TGTGCCAGCAGTCCCGGCATCATTTACGAGCAGTACTTC.

The gene calls are TRBV5-6 and TRBJ2-5; D not resolved. Trimming pared 0 bases from V and 4 bases from J, leaving 13 bases between. The germline V gene encodes CDR1 SGHDT and CDR2 YYEEEE. The CDR3 runs to 15 residues. The CDR3 DNA reads TGTGCCAGCAGCTTGGCCGATAGGGTGATAGAGACCCAGTACTTC. Translating gives CASSLADRVIETQYF.

This clone has only a few counts. This sequence joins TRBV30 and TRBJ1-5; D is perhaps TRBD1 (5 bases). Per germline, CDR1 GTSNPN and CDR2 SVGIG (reference sequence). The CDR3 sequence is 14 residues long. Trimming left V 2 bases short and J 6 bases short, with 14 bases between. The CDR3 region has the DNA TGTGCCTGGAGTCGGGGCGCAAGAGCTCAGCCCCAGCATTTT. Its protein product is CAWSRGARAQPQHF.